This TCR beta chain was sequenced during a study of T cell clonality in common variable immunodeficiency (dated by TCRdb to 2013 to 2016). Study-wide conclusions, independent of this receptor: According to the authors, finding the cause of the higher clonality in CVID would require sequencing the repertoires of T cell subpopulations. Correlations between repertoire features and clinical complications were limited by patient heterogeneity within the CVID cohort. Compared with healthy controls, CVID subjects showed increased TCRbeta clonality (t-test p = 0.018), a feature most characteristic of about a third of subjects. Although equal DNA input was used, an average of about 85,000 unique sequences per sample was obtained for controls, compared with approximately 32,000 for CVID samples. CVID TCRbeta sequences were reported to have fewer deletions and N-nucleotide insertions and to lack highly modified clones with 13 or more V deletions. Healthy controls shared more TCRbeta clones with each other than CVID subjects shared among themselves (p < 0.0001).

Equivalent amounts of genomic DNA from CVID and control samples were used as sequencing input. For every sample, a 60 bp segment covering the rearranged TCRbeta CDR3 region was amplified and then sequenced. The immunoSEQ assay, a bias-corrected multiplex PCR combined with high-throughput sequencing, was used for TCRbeta amplification. The published analysis was carried out like this. Every unique nucleotide sequence counted as a clone and was annotated with V, D and J genes, copy number and frequency. Sequences were labeled productive if in frame, and non-productive if out of frame or containing stop codons. Clonality was calculated from Shannon's entropy as previously described. The predicted amino acid sequences of productive clones were used to derive mean CDR3 Kyte-Doolittle hydropathy. Scaled V gene usage was hierarchically clustered using Manhattan distance and complete linkage with the R hclust function. Clone sharing by CDR3 amino acid sequence was assessed by resampling 12 repertoires per group over 100 rounds. The repertoires were searched for 70 published EBV-specific and fewer than 250 published CMV-specific TCRbeta sequences. A couple of CVID samples yielding fewer than 10,000 sequences were excluded from analysis, leaving approximately 40 CVID repertoires. TCRdb provides this immuneACCESS table in a form limited to in-frame rearrangements. Some clones are lacking; in checked studies, under half of them reflect an unresolved V gene, and why the rest are absent is not known. V and J calls and clone size come straight from that table; D and trimming were deduced from the DNA. This sample shows 15,000 to 25,000 clones, and none of them turns up only once. 24% of the sample belongs to the ten largest clones.

This clone was seen ten or more times. Its recognized antigen is unknown. The CDR3 end lies 3 residues beyond the end of the read and is filled in from the germline J gene. Standard criteria were used to diagnose CVID, namely serum IgG, IgA and/or IgM reduced below the normal range together with specific antibody deficiency. There were 40 to 50 subjects in the CVID group (roughly 29 male and 15 or so female), ranging in age from roughly 9 to 64 years, with a mean age of roughly 40. Most CVID patients and most healthy controls were of Caucasian heritage. Replacement immunoglobulin therapy had been administered to all CVID subjects for at least one year at the time of study participation. When blood was collected, none of the CVID subjects were ill or on immunomodulatory or immunosuppressive medication. Heparinized peripheral whole blood samples of about 4.5 to 8.5 ml were collected from each donor. Genomic DNA from adults with common variable immune deficiency (CVID) and from healthy adult controls was used to sequence TCRbeta CDR3 repertoires. Diluted blood was subjected to density centrifugation over Hypaque 1077 or Ficoll-Paque for isolation of peripheral blood mononuclear cells. Genomic DNA was extracted from unsorted mononuclear cells by Qiagen column purification or by a centrifugation-based method.

A distance of 16 bases separates the germline ends of V and J, which lose 2 bases and 6 bases respectively. The CDR3 measures 15 amino acids from cysteine to phenylalanine. The DNA shown is the part of the CDR3 that was read: 36 bases, in frame from base 1. Per the germline V gene (reference sequence), DFQATT is the CDR1 and SNEGSKA is the CDR2. Recombination joined TRBV20-1 with TRBJ2-2; the D region possibly corresponds to TRBD1 (6 bases align). The sample taken for sequencing was peripheral blood mononuclear cells. The clonotype was recovered from a human donor with common variable immunodeficiency. CDR3 DNA (partial): TGCAGTGCTAGAAAGCTGCAGGGGTCCCCCGGGGAG. Translation gives CSARKLQGSPGE. In full, the CDR3 reads CSARKLQGSPGELFF.